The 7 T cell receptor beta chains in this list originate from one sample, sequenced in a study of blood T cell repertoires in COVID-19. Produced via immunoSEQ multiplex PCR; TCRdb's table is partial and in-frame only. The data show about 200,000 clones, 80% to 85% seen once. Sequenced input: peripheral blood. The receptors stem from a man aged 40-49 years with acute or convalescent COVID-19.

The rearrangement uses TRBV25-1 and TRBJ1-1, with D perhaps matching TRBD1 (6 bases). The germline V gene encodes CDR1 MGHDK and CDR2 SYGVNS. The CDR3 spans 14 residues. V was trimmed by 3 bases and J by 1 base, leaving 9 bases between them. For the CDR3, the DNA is TGTGCCAGCAGTGACCCGACAGGGAACACTGAAGCTTTCTTT. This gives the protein CASSDPTGNTEAFF.

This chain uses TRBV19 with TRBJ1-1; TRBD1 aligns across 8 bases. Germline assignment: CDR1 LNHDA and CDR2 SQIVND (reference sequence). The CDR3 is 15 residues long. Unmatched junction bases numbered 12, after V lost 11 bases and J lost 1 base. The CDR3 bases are TGTGCCGCCGGGACAGGACTTCTGGGGAACACTGAAGCTTTCTTT. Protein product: CAAGTGLLGNTEAFF.

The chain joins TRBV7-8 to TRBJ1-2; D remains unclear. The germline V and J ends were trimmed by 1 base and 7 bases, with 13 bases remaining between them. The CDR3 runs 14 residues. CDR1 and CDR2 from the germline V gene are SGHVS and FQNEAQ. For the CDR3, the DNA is TGTGCCAGCAGCTTAGACCCGGGTGGGTTTGGCTACACCTTC. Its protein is CASSLDPGGFGYTF.

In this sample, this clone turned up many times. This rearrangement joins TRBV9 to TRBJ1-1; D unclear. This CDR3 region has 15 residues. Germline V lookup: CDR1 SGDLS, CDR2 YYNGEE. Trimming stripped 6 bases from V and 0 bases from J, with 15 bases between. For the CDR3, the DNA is TGTGCCAGCACGGCGGGAGGGTACCTGAACACTGAAGCTTTCTTT. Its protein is CASTAGGYLNTEAFF.

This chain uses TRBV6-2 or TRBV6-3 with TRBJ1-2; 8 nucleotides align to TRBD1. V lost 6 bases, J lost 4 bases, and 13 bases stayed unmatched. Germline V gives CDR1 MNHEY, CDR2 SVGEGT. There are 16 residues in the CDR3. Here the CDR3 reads CASSTTTGDISYGYTF. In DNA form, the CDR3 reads TGTGCCAGCAGCACAACGACAGGGGACATCTCCTATGGCTACACCTTC.

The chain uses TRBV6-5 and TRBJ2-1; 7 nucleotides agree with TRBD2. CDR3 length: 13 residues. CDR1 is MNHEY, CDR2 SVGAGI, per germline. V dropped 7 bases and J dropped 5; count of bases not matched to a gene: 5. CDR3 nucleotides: TGTGCCAGCAAGCGGGAAGTAGACAATGAGCAGTTCTTC. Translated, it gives CASKREVDNEQFF.

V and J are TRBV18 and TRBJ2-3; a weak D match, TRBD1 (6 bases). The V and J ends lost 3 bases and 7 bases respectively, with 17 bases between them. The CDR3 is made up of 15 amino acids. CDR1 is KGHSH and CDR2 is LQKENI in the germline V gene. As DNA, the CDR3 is TGTGCCAGCTCACCGGCCAGGGGTCTCGTAAATACGCAGTATTTT. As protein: CASSPARGLVNTQYF.